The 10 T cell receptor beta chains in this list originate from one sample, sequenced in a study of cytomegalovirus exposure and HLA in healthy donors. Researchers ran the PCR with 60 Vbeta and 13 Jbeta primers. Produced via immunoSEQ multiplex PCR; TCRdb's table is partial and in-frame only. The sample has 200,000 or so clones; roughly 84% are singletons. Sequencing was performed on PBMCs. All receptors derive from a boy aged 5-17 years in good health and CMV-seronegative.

CDR3 loop: CASSTDRGSGNTIYF. DNA for the CDR3: TGTGCCAGCAGTACTGACAGGGGCTCTGGAAACACCATATATTTT. The gene calls are TRBV6-6 and TRBJ1-3, with 8 bases identical to TRBD1. The CDR3 is 15 residues long. Germline V gives CDR1 MNHNY, CDR2 SVGAGI (reference sequence). J was trimmed by 0 bases and V by 5 bases; bases with no gene match: 3.

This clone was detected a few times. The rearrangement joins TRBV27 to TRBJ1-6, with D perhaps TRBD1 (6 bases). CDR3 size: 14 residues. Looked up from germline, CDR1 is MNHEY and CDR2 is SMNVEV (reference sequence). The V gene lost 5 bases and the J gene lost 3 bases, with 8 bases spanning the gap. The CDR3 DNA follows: TGTGCCAGCAGTGGACAGTTCTATAATTCACCCCTCCACTTT. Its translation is CASSGQFYNSPLHF.

The CDR3 DNA follows: TGTGCCAGCAGCTTTCCCCTAGCGGGGGGACCCGGGGAGCTGTTTTTT. Residues: CASSFPLAGGPGELFF. The V and J genes are TRBV7-2 and TRBJ2-2, with 11 bases identical to TRBD2. Trimming removed 3 bases from V and 6 bases from J; junction bases left unmatched: 6. Per germline, CDR1 SGHTA and CDR2 FQGNSA. This CDR3 is 16 amino acids long.

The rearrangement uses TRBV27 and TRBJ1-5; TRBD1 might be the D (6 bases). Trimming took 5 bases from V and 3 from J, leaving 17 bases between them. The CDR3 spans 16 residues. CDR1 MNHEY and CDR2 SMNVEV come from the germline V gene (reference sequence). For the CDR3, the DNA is TGTGCCAGCAGTGCCTCAGGGGCGTCATTCAATCAGCCCCAGCATTTT. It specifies CASSASGASFNQPQHF.

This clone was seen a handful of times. The CDR3 loop is CASSLGTLDRLYEQYF. CDR3 sequence (DNA): TGCGCCAGCAGCTTGGGTACGTTGGACAGACTCTACGAGCAGTACTTC. The V and J genes are TRBV5-1 and TRBJ2-7; TRBD1 might be the D (6 bases). The germline V gene encodes CDR1 SGHRS and CDR2 YFSETQ. With 0 bases removed from V and 3 bases from J, the gap between germline ends came to 16 bases. The CDR3 is 16 amino acids.

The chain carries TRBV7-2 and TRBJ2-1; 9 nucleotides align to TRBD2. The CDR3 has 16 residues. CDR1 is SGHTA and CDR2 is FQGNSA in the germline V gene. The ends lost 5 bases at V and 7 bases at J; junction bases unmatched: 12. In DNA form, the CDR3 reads TGTGCCAGCAGCCCAGGGGGTGGACTAGCGAGGAATGAGCAGTTCTTC. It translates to CASSPGGGLARNEQFF.

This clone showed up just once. CDR3 nucleotides: TGTGCCAGCAGCCTGGGGCCCGGAGTTTTGGGGGAAGCTTTCTTT. Amino acid sequence: CASSLGPGVLGEAFF. The gene calls are TRBV27 and TRBJ1-1, with D maybe TRBD1 (5 bases). This CDR3 is built from 15 residues. Trimming removed 6 bases at V and 8 bases at J, with 22 bases between. Looked up from germline, CDR1 is MNHEY and CDR2 is SMNVEV (reference sequence).

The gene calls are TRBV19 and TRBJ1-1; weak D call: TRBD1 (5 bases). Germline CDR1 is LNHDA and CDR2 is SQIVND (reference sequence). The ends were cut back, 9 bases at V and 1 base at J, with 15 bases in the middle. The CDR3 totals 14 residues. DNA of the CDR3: TGTGCCAGCGACGCCTCACAGGAGAACACTGAAGCTTTCTTT. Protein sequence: CASDASQENTEAFF.

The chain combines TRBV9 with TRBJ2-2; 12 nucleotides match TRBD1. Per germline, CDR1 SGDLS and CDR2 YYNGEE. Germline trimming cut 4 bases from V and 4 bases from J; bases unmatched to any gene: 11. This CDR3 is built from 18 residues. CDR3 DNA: TGTGCCAGCAGCAGAGGTCCGGGACAGGGGGCGCTCACCGGGGAGCTGTTTTTT. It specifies CASSRGPGQGALTGELFF.

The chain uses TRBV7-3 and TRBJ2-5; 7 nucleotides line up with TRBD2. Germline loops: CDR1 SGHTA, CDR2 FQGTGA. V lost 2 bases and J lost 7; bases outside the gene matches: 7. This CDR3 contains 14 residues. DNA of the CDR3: TGTGCCAGCAGCTTATCTTCTGCGGGAGCGACCCAGTACTTC. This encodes CASSLSSAGATQYF.